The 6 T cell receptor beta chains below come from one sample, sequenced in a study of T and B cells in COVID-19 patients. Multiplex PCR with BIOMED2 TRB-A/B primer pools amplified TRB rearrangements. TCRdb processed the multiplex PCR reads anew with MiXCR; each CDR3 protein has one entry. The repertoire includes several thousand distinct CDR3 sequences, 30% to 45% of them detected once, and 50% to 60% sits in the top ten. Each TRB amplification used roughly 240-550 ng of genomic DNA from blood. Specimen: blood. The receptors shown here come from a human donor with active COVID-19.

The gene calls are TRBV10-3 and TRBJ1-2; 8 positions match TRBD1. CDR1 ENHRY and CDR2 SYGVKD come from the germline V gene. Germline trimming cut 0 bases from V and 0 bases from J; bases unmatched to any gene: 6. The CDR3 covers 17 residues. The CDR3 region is CAISESQDRGTNYGYTF. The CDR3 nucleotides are TGTGCCATCAGTGAGTCCCAAGACAGGGGAACTAACTATGGCTACACCTTC.

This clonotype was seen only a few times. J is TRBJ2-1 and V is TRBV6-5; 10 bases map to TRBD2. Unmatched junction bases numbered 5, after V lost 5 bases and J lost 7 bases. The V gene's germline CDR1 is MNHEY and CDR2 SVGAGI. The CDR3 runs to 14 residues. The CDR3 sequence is CASSPLAGENEQFF. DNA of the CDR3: TGTGCCAGCAGTCCCCTAGCGGGAGAAAATGAGCAGTTCTTC.

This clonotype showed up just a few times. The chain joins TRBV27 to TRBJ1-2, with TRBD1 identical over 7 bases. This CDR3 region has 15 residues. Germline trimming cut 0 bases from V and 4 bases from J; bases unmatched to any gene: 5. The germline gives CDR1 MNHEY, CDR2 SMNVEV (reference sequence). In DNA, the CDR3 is TGTGCCAGCAGTTTATCGGAAGGGGGCGGCTATGGCTACACCTTC. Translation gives CASSLSEGGGYGYTF.

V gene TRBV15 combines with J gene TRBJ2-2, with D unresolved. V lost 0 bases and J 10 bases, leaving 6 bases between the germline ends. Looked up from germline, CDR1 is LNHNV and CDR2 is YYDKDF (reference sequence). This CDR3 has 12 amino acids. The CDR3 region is CATSRDSMELFF. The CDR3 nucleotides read TGTGCCACCAGCAGAGATTCAATGGAGCTGTTTTTT. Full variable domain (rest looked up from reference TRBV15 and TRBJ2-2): DAMVIQNPRYQVTQFGKPVTLSCSQTLNHNVMYWYQQKSSQAPKLLFHYYDKDFNNEADTPDNFQSRRPNTSFCFLDIRSPGLGDTAMYLCATSRDSMELFFGEGSRLTVL.

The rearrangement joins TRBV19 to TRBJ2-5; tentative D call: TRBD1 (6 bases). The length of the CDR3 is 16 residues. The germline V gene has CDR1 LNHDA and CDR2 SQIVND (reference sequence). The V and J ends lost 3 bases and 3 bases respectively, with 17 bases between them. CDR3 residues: CASSIYHGGYKETQYF. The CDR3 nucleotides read TGTGCCAGTAGTATTTATCATGGGGGCTACAAAGAGACCCAGTACTTC.

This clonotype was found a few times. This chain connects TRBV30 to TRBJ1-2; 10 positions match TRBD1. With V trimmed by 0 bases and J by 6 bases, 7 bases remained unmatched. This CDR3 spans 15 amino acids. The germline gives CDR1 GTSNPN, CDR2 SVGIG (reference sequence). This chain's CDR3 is CAWSVPTDRGDGYTF. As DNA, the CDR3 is TGTGCCTGGAGTGTACCCACGGACAGGGGGGATGGCTACACCTTC.